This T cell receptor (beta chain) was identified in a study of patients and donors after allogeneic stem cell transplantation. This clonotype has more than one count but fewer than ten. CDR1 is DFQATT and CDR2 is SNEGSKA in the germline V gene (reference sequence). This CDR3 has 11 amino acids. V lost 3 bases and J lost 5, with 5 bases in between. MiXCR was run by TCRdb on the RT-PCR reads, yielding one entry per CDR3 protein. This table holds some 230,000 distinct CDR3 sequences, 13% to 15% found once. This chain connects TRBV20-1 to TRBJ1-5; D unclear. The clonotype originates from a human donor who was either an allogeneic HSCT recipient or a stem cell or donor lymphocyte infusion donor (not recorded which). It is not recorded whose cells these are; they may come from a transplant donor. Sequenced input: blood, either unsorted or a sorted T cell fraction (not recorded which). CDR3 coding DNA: TGCAGTGCTAGCGGTCATCAGCCCCAGCATTTT. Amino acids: CSASGHQPQHF.